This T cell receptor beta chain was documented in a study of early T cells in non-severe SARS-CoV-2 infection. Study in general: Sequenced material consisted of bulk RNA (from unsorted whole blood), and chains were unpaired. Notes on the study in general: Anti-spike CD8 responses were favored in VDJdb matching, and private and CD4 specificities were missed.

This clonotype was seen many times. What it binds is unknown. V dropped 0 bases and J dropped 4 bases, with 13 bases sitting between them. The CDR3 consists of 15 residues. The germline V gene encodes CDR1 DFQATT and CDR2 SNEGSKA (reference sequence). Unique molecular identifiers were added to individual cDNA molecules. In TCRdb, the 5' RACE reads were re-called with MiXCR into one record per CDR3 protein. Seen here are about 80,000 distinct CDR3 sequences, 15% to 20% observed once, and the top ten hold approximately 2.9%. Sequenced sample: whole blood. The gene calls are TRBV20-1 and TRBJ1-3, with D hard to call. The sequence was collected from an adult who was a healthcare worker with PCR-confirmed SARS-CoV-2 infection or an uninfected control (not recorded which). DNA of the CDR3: TGCAGTGCTAGAGATCGAGACCGCGTCGGAAACACCATATATTTT. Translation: CSARDRDRVGNTIYF.